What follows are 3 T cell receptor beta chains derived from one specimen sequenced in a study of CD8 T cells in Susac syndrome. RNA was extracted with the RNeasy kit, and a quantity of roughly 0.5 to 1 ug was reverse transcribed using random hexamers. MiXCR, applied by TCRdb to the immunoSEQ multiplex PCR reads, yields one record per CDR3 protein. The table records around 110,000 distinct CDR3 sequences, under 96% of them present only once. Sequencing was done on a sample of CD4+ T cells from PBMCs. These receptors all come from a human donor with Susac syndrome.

The CDR3 spells CATSDPTQETQYF. CDR3 coding DNA: TGTGCCACCAGTGATCCGACACAAGAGACCCAGTACTTC. The chain combines TRBV24-1 with TRBJ2-5; no definite D call. The V end was cut by 3 bases, the J end by 2 bases, with 6 bases between. The CDR3 loop spans 13 amino acids. The germline CDR1 and CDR2 sequences are KGHDR and SFDVKD.

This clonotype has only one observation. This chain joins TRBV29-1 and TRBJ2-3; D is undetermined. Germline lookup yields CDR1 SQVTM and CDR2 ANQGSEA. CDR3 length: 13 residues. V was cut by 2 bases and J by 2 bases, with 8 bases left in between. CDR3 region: CSVEMGSTDTQYF. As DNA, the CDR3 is TGCAGCGTTGAAATGGGATCCACAGATACGCAGTATTTT.

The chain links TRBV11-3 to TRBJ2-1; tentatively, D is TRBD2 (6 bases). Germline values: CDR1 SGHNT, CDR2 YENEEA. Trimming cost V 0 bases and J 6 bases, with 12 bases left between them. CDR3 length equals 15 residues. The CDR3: CASSLEAGKGNEQFF. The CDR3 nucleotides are TGTGCCAGCAGCTTAGAGGCGGGGAAGGGCAATGAGCAGTTCTTC.